This T cell receptor beta chain originates from a study of blood T cells in healthy people across ages. Notes on the study in general: Getting older went along with TCR beta diversity per million T cells dropping roughly linearly. Estimated diversity across one million T cells was deemed an underestimate. Greater diversity and more naive CD4+ cells were seen in long-lived donors than in aged donors.

Trimming took off 2 bases at V and 4 bases at J, with 15 bases between the two ends. Germline loops: CDR1 ENHRY, CDR2 SYGVKD. This CDR3 spans 15 amino acids. Extracted total RNA amounted to at least 5.5 micrograms for each sample. The authors ran a second PCR of about 7 to 11 cycles using a sample-barcoded 5' primer and a J-beta primer mix. A single record per CDR3 protein comes from TCRdb applying MiXCR to the 5' RACE reads. The sample shows fewer than 900,000 distinct CDR3 sequences, under 40% of them seen only once. Comment on this clonotype: Its antigen remains unknown.

Sequenced material: blood. The source is a man between 18 and 29 years old in good health. The chain has TRBV10-3 and TRBJ2-7; no clear D gene. In DNA form, the CDR3 reads TGTGCCATCAGTGAGGGGCAACCGCCCCTTTACGAGCAGTACTTC. Translated: CAISEGQPPLYEQYF.